Listed here are 17 T cell receptor beta chains from one sample, sequenced in a study of T cell responses to AZD1222 COVID-19 vaccine. Sequencing was performed with immunoSEQ multiplex PCR; in TCRdb, only in-frame clones are kept and a portion is missing. The sample holds some 120,000 clones, about nine tenths seen once. Here the sequenced sample was peripheral blood, taken on day 0 of AZD1222 vaccination. These receptors all come from an adult in good health.

This chain uses TRBV30 with TRBJ2-3; the D is unclear. Trimming shortened V by 2 bases and J by 2 bases, and 11 bases separated the two germline ends. Germline V gene sequence: CDR1 GTSNPN, CDR2 SVGIG (reference sequence). CDR3 length: 14 residues. CDR3 residues: CAWSYFGPTDTQYF. As DNA, the CDR3 is TGTGCCTGGAGTTACTTCGGGCCCACAGATACGCAGTATTTT.

The rearrangement uses TRBV28 and TRBJ1-6, with 10 bases fitting TRBD1. Germline V CDR1 and CDR2: MDHEN, SYDVKM. This CDR3 contains 16 residues. With 6 bases clipped from V and 9 bases from J, the junction kept 11 bases outside the gene matches. DNA of the CDR3: TGTGCCAGCAGCCTAGGGGGACAGGGGCTAAGTTCACCCCTCCACTTT. Translated: CASSLGGQGLSSPLHF.

V is TRBV7-2 and J is TRBJ1-4; no clear D gene. CDR3 length equals 14 residues. The V gene's germline CDR1 is SGHTA and CDR2 FQGNSA. V was pared by 0 bases and J by 1 base, with 3 bases between. Here the CDR3 DNA reads TGTGCCAGCAGCTTAGCACTAACTAATGAAAAACTGTTTTTT. Translated: CASSLALTNEKLFF.

J is TRBJ2-2 and V is TRBV19, with 7 bases aligning to TRBD2. Germline CDR1 LNHDA, CDR2 SQIVND (reference sequence). This CDR3 comprises 14 residues. J was trimmed by 5 bases and V by 5 bases; bases with no gene match: 5. CDR3 nucleotide sequence: TGTGCCAGTAGTGCCTCCGGGGGGACCGGGGAGCTGTTTTTT. Amino acids: CASSASGGTGELFF.

The rearrangement joins TRBV24-1 to TRBJ2-1; D ambiguous. Germline V CDR1 and CDR2: KGHDR, SFDVKD. CDR3 length: 14 residues. V dropped 0 bases and J dropped 5 bases, with 7 bases sitting between them. The CDR3 protein is CATSDLPSHNEQFF. The CDR3 DNA follows: TGTGCCACCAGTGATTTGCCTTCTCACAATGAGCAGTTCTTC.

The chain has TRBV7-2 and TRBJ1-5; D uncertain. The CDR3 runs 13 residues. V was cut by 0 bases and J by 3 bases, with 3 bases left in between. CDR1 and CDR2 from the germline V gene are SGHTA and FQGNSA. The CDR3 DNA sequence: TGTGCCAGCAGCTTAGCAGTCAATCAGCCCCAGCATTTT. Protein: CASSLAVNQPQHF.

This rearrangement joins TRBV27 to TRBJ1-6; no clear D. The CDR3 has 14 residues. The germline CDR1 and CDR2 sequences are MNHEY and SMNVEV (reference sequence). The V gene lost 2 bases and the J gene lost 0 bases, with 2 bases spanning the gap. The CDR3 DNA follows: TGTGCCAGCAGTTTAGACTCCTATAATTCACCCCTCCACTTT. Protein: CASSLDSYNSPLHF.

The chain recombines TRBV28 with TRBJ1-2; TRBD1 might be the D (5 bases). Trimming removed 5 bases from V and 5 bases from J, with 12 bases in between. Germline V gene lookup returns CDR1 MDHEN and CDR2 SYDVKM. The CDR3 is made up of 13 amino acids. In DNA form, the CDR3 reads TGTGCCAGCAGTGGGGGACGGCAGTATGGCTACACCTTC. Translating it yields CASSGGRQYGYTF.

This rearrangement joins TRBV2 to TRBJ2-3, with 7 nucleotides matching TRBD2. After removal of 7 bases from V and 0 bases from J, the junction contained 4 bases not matched to a gene. The CDR3 loop spans 14 amino acids. Per germline, CDR1 SNHLY and CDR2 FYNNEI. In DNA form, the CDR3 reads TGTGCCAGCATACTAGCGACTAGCACAGATACGCAGTATTTT. Translating gives CASILATSTDTQYF. The entire variable domain, with the rest obtained from reference TRBV2 and TRBJ2-3, is as follows: EPEVTQTPSHQVTQMGQEVILRCVPISNHLYFYWYRQILGQKVEFLVSFYNNEISEKSEIFDDQFSVERPDGSNFTLKIRSTKLEDSAMYFCASILATSTDTQYFGPGTRLTVL.

The chain employs TRBV19 and TRBJ1-5, with D unresolved. Trimming removed 10 bases from V and 2 bases from J, with 18 bases in between. Looked up from germline, CDR1 is LNHDA and CDR2 is SQIVND (reference sequence). This CDR3 has 15 residues. The CDR3 nucleotides read TGTGCCACCGTGAATCCCGCCTCGGGCAATCAGCCCCAGCATTTT. This translates into CATVNPASGNQPQHF.

The rearrangement links TRBV5-6 to TRBJ2-1, with D uncertain. V was shortened by 0 bases and J by 7 bases, with 11 bases between the two germline ends. CDR1 and CDR2 (germline): SGHDT, YYEEEE. CDR3 length: 14 amino acids. CDR3 sequence (DNA): TGTGCCAGCAGCTTGGGGCGGCCTCGAAATGAGCAGTTCTTC. Translation: CASSLGRPRNEQFF.

CDR3 residues: CASGTGGYTF. CDR3 nucleotide sequence: TGTGCCAGCGGGACAGGGGGCTACACCTTC. The gene calls are TRBV19 and TRBJ1-2, with 9 bases identical to TRBD1. V was clipped by 9 bases and J by 8 bases; unmatched bases: 1. The CDR3 runs to 10 residues. The V gene's germline CDR1 is LNHDA and CDR2 SQIVND (reference sequence).

The CDR3 loop reads CAGRQGYNQPQHF. The DNA for the CDR3 is TGTGCCGGACGACAGGGGTACAATCAGCCCCAGCATTTT. V gene TRBV6-5 combines with J gene TRBJ1-5; 8 nucleotides line up with TRBD1. The germline V gene encodes CDR1 MNHEY and CDR2 SVGAGI. CDR3 size: 13 residues. J was trimmed by 3 bases and V by 11 bases; bases with no gene match: 6.

The rearrangement uses TRBV5-1 and TRBJ1-1; TRBD1 might be the D (6 bases). CDR1 and CDR2 from the germline V gene are SGHRS and YFSETQ. This CDR3 comprises 14 residues. The ends were cut back, 0 bases at V and 3 bases at J, with 9 bases in the middle. The CDR3: CASSLGGQDTEAFF. The CDR3 DNA is TGCGCCAGCAGCTTGGGGGGGCAGGACACTGAAGCTTTCTTT.

The rearrangement links TRBV7-9 to TRBJ2-3, with 7 bases fitting TRBD2. V shed 2 bases, J shed 2 bases, and the junction held 7 bases outside the gene matches. Germline CDR1 SEHNR, CDR2 FQNEAQ (reference sequence). The CDR3 runs 16 residues. This CDR3 is CASSLRGLEITDTQYF. For the CDR3, the DNA is TGTGCCAGCAGCTTAAGAGGACTAGAGATCACAGATACGCAGTATTTT.

The V and J genes are TRBV5-1 and TRBJ2-7, with D possibly matching TRBD2 (5 bases). CDR3 size: 14 residues. The germline CDR1 and CDR2 sequences are SGHRS and YFSETQ. Trimming shortened V by 3 bases and J by 2 bases, and 12 bases separated the two germline ends. The CDR3 coding sequence is TGCGCCAGCAGCTCCTATACTAGAGCCTACGAGCAGTACTTC. The encoded protein is CASSSYTRAYEQYF.

V and J are TRBV27 and TRBJ2-1; tentatively, D is TRBD1 or TRBD2 (6 bases each). V lost 5 bases and J lost 0, with 17 bases in between. Germline-derived CDR1 and CDR2 are MNHEY and SMNVEV (reference sequence). The CDR3 length is 17 residues. The CDR3 nucleotides are TGTGCCAGCAGTGCCCCGGGCGGGACAAGCTCCTACAATGAGCAGTTCTTC. It is translated as CASSAPGGTSSYNEQFF.